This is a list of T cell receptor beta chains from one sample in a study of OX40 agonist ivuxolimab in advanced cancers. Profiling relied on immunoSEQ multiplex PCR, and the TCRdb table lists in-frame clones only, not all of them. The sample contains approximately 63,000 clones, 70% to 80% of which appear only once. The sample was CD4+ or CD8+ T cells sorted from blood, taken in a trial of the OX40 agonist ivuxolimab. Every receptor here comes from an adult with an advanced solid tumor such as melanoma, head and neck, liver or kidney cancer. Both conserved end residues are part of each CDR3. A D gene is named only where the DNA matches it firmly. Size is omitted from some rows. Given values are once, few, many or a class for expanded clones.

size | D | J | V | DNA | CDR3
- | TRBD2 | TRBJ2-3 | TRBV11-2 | TGTGCCAGCAGCTTAGACGCGGGAGGGTACGCAGATACGCAGTATTTT | CASSLDAGGYADTQYF
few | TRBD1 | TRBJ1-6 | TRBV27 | TGTGCCAGCAGTTTTGTCTCAACCGGGACAGGGGTTTCACCCCTCCACTTT | CASSFVSTGTGVSPLHF
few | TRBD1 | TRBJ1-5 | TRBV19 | TGTGCCAGTAGCACCGGGACAGGGGGCGGGTATAGCAATCAGCCCCAGCATTTT | CASSTGTGGGYSNQPQHF
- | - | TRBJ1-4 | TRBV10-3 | TGTGCCATCAGTGAGTCAGCGGCCGGGGGGTCATATGAAAAACTGTTTTTT | CAISESAAGGSYEKLFF
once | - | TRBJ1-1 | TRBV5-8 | TGTGCCAGCAGCTACATGAACACTGAAGCTTTCTTT | CASSYMNTEAFF
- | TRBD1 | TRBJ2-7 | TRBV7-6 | TGTGCCAGCAGCCGACGGACAGGGGACTCCTACGAGCAGTACTTC | CASSRRTGDSYEQYF
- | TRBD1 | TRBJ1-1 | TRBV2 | TGTGCCAGCAGTGAAGGGTGGACAGGGGAAACCATGAACACTGAAGCTTTCTTT | CASSEGWTGETMNTEAFF
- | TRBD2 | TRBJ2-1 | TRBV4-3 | TGCGCCAGCAGCCTAGGCGGGAGTTTCAATGAGCAGTTCTTC | CASSLGGSFNEQFF
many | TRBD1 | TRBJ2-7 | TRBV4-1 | TGCGCCAGCAGCCAAGATAGGACAGGGGGCTACGAGCAGTACTTC | CASSQDRTGGYEQYF
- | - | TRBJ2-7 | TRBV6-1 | TGTGCCAGCAGTGAACCCCTAGGGGTCTACGAGCAGTACTTC | CASSEPLGVYEQYF
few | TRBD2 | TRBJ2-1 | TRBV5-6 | TGTGCCAGCAGCTTTGGGGGGGCCTACAATGAGCAGTTCTTC | CASSFGGAYNEQFF
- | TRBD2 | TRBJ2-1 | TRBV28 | TGTGCCAGCGGACCTAGGACTAGCGGGAAGGATGAGCAGTTCTTC | CASGPRTSGKDEQFF
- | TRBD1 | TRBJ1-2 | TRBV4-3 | TGCGCCAGCAGCCAAGCAACCGGGACAGGGGGAGGTAGCTACACCTTC | CASSQATGTGGGSYTF
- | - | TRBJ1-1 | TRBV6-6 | TGTGCCAGCAGCTTACTAGCCTTGGCGAGCACTGAAGCTTTCTTT | CASSLLALASTEAFF
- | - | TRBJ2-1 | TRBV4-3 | TGCGCCAGCAGCCAAGGGGTGAGCTACAATGAGCAGTTCTTC | CASSQGVSYNEQFF
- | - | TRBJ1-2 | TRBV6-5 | TGTGCCAGCAGTTATTCGAGGGTCGGTGGCTACACCTTC | CASSYSRVGGYTF
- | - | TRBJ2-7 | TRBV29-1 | TGCAGCGTTGTAGTCACAGGGACCGAGCAGTACTTC | CSVVVTGTEQYF
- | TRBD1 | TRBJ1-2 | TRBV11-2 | TGTGCCAGCAGCGTAGACAGGGGAGGTAGTGGCTACACCTTC | CASSVDRGGSGYTF
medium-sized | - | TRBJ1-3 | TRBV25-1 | TGTGCCAGCACTCCAGGAGACACCATATATTTT | CASTPGDTIYF
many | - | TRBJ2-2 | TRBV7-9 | TGTGCCAGCAGCTTAGCGCTTCTAGCCCCGAACACCGGGGAGCTGTTTTTT | CASSLALLAPNTGELFF
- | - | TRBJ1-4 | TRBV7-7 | TGTGCTAGCAGCTTAGACATGGTCGGTGAAAAACTGTTTTTT | CASSLDMVGEKLFF
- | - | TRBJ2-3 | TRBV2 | TGTGCCAGCAGTGAAGCAAGGCAGGATACGCAGTATTTT | CASSEARQDTQYF
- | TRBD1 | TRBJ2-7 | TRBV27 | TGTGCCAGCAGTATAGGGACAGCTTACGAGCAGTACTTC | CASSIGTAYEQYF
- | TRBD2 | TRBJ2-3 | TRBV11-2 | TGTGCCAGCAGCGCGGGACTAGCGGGACCTAGGGCATCCGATACGCAGTATTTT | CASSAGLAGPRASDTQYF
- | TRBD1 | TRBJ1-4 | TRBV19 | TGTGCCAGTAGTATCCGGGGACAGGGGGAAGAAAAACTGTTTTTT | CASSIRGQGEEKLFF
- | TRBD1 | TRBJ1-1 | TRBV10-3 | TGTGCCATTACACAGGACAGGAGGAACACTGAAGCTTTCTTT | CAITQDRRNTEAFF
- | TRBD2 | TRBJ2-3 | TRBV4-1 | TGCGCCAGCAGCCAAGACCTAGCGGGGGGGACTAGCACAGATACGCAGTATTTT | CASSQDLAGGTSTDTQYF
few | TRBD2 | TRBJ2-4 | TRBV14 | TGTGCCAGCAGCCAAGATCTCGGCGGGGGGGCGGCCAAAAACATTCAGTACTTC | CASSQDLGGGAAKNIQYF
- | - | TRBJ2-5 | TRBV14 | TGTGCCAGCAGCGGTAGAGCAGAACTCCAAGAGACCCAGTACTTC | CASSGRAELQETQYF
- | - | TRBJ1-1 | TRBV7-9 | TGTGCCAGCAGCTTAGAGGATAGCACTGAAGCTTTCTTT | CASSLEDSTEAFF
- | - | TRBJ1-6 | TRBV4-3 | TGCGCCAGCAGCCAAGAACAACAGGCTGCGGATAATTCACCCCTCCACTTT | CASSQEQQAADNSPLHF
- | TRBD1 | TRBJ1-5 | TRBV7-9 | TGTGCCAGCAGCCAGTCGACAGGGAATCGGAATCAGCCCCAGCATTTT | CASSQSTGNRNQPQHF
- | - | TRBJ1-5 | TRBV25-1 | TGTGCCAGCAGTGAACCCGGGGACAATCAGCCCCAGCATTTT | CASSEPGDNQPQHF
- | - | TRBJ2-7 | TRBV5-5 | TGTGCCAGCAGCTTGGACCAGAGGGGACGCTACGAGCAGTACTTC | CASSLDQRGRYEQYF
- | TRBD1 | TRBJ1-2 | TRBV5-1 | TGCGCCAGCAGCTCGGGACAGGGAGGCCGGAGCTATGGCTACACCTTC | CASSSGQGGRSYGYTF
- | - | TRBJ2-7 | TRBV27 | TGTGCCAGCAGTTCCCTCAAGGGGACAACCTACGAGCAGTACTTC | CASSSLKGTTYEQYF
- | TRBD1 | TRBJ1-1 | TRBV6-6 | TGTGCCAGCAGTTACGGGACAGGGAACACTGAAGCTTTCTTT | CASSYGTGNTEAFF
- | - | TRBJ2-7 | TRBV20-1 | TGCAGTGCACCCCGAGGTTACGAGCAGTACTTC | CSAPRGYEQYF
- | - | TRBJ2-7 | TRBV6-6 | TGTGCCAGCAGTTTCTTGGACAGCACTTACGAGCAGTACTTC | CASSFLDSTYEQYF
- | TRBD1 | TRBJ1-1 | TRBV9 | TGTGCCAGCAGCGACAGGGGGGTGAGCACTGAAGCTTTCTTT | CASSDRGVSTEAFF
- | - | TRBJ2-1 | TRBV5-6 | TGTGCCAGCAGCTTAGGGGGGAGCTCCTACAATGAGCAGTTCTTC | CASSLGGSSYNEQFF
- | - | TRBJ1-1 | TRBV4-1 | TGCGCCAGCAGCCAAGATGACGCCGCATCGGGAGCTTTCTTT | CASSQDDAASGAFF
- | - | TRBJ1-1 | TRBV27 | TGTGCCAGCAGTAGCTCCGGGACGGCGAACACTGAAGCTTTCTTT | CASSSSGTANTEAFF
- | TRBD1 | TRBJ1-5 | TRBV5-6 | TGTGCCAGCAGCTTTGGACAGGACAATCAGCCCCAGCATTTT | CASSFGQDNQPQHF
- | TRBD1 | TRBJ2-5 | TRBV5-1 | TGCGCCAGCAGCCCCGGGACAGAAGGGGAGACCCAGTACTTC | CASSPGTEGETQYF
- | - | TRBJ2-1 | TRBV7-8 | TGTGCCAGCAGCTTACCCCGGTCAGCTAGCTCCTACAATGAGCAGTTCTTC | CASSLPRSASSYNEQFF
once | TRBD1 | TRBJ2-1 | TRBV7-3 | TGTGCCAGCAGCTCAGGGACAGAGGATGAGCAGTTCTTC | CASSSGTEDEQFF
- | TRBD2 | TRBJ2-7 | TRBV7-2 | TGTGCCAGCAGCCCCGTTGGGAGCGGGGGACTTTACGAGCAGTACTTC | CASSPVGSGGLYEQYF
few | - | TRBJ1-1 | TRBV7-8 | TGTGCCAGCAGCTTAGTTGGTGGGGGAAAGAGTGAAGCTTTCTTT | CASSLVGGGKSEAFF
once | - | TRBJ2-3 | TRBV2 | TGTGCCAGCGGAGGCGATCGGGGATCAGATACGCAGTATTTT | CASGGDRGSDTQYF
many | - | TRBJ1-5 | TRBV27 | TGTGCCAGCACCCGGACCGCTGATAGCAATCAGCCCCAGCATTTT | CASTRTADSNQPQHF